These 5 T cell receptor beta chains were sequenced from one sample in a study of CD8+ T cells in alopecia areata. Reverse transcription of extracted RNA yielded cDNA, which provided the sequencing template. This table comes from immunoSEQ multiplex PCR, and its TCRdb copy is limited to in-frame clones, with some not included. The data show about 200,000 clones, roughly two fifths seen once. Treatment noted: oral pan-JAK inhibitor, 5-10 mg twice daily. Sequencing was performed on CD4+ T cells sorted from blood, taken between weeks 30 and 35, from a patient treated with tofacitinib. Receptors originate from a human donor with alopecia areata.

The chain links TRBV6-5 to TRBJ1-1; TRBD1 matches 9 bases. The trim removed 7 bases at V and 4 bases at J, leaving 4 bases unmatched. Germline CDR1 MNHEY, CDR2 SVGAGI. The CDR3 runs 13 residues. CDR3 protein: CASNGQGFTEAFF. CDR3 nucleotide sequence: TGTGCCAGCAATGGACAGGGGTTCACTGAAGCTTTCTTT.

This clone was counted between two and nine times. The rearrangement links TRBV7-3 to TRBJ2-5; 8 nucleotides line up with TRBD1. Germline trimming cut 5 bases from V and 7 bases from J; bases unmatched to any gene: 6. CDR1 is SGHTA and CDR2 is FQGTGA in the germline V gene. The CDR3 extends over 13 amino acids. The CDR3 nucleotides are TGTGCCAGCAGCCAAGGACAGGGAAGGACCCAGTACTTC. Translating it yields CASSQGQGRTQYF.

Worth noting for this clone: Other DNA sequences in this sample translate to the same CDR3. The chain combines TRBV6-6 with TRBJ1-1; TRBD1 matches at 8 bases. Germline V gene sequence: CDR1 MNHNY, CDR2 SVGAGI (reference sequence). The J segment lost 1 base and the V segment lost 5 bases, leaving 3 bases of the junction unmatched. CDR3 length: 14 residues. CDR3 bases: TGTGCCAGCAGTACAGACAGGGGGAACACTGAAGCTTTCTTT. This encodes CASSTDRGNTEAFF.

The V gene is TRBV29-1, the J gene TRBJ2-1; 14 bases fit TRBD2. The V gene end was trimmed by 7 bases and the J gene end by 5 bases; junction bases not matched to a gene: 4. The CDR3 spans 14 residues. Looked up from germline, CDR1 is SQVTM and CDR2 is ANQGSEA. The CDR3 here is CSGGLAGVNNEQFF. The CDR3 coding sequence is TGCAGCGGGGGACTAGCGGGAGTTAACAATGAGCAGTTCTTC.

V usage is TRBV27 and J usage is TRBJ1-4; no reliable D call. The CDR3 contains 13 residues. V was shortened by 6 bases and J by 3 bases, with 8 bases between the two germline ends. The V gene's germline CDR1 is MNHEY and CDR2 SMNVEV (reference sequence). The CDR3 nucleotides are TGTGCCAGCAGAGGTTTCGCTAATGAAAAACTGTTTTTT. Protein: CASRGFANEKLFF. Combining the CDR3 with reference TRBV27 and TRBJ1-4 gives the whole variable domain EAQVTQNPRYLITVTGKKLTVTCSQNMNHEYMSWYRQDPGLGLRQIYYSMNVEVTDKGDVPEGYKVSRKEKRNFPLILESPSPNQTSLYFCASRGFANEKLFFGSGTQLSVL.